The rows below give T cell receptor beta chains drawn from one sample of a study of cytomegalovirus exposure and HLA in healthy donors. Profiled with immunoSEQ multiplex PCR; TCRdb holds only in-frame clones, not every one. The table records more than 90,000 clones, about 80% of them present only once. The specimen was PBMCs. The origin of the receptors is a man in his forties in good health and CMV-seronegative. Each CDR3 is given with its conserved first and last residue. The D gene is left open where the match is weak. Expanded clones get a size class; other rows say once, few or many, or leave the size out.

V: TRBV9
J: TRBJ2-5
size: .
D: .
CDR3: CASSRTPVGGETQYF
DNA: TGTGCCAGCAGCCGCACCCCAGTAGGCGGAGAGACCCAGTACTTC

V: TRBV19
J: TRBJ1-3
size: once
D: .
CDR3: CASSPTTGSGNTIYF
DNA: TGTGCCAGTAGTCCAACGACAGGCTCTGGAAACACCATATATTTT

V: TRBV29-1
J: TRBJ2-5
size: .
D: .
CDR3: CSVEDSGYQETQYF
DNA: TGCAGCGTTGAAGATTCGGGGTACCAAGAGACCCAGTACTTC

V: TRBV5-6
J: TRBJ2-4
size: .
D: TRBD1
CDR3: CASSFDRGLKNIQYF
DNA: TGTGCCAGCAGCTTTGACAGGGGCCTCAAAAACATTCAGTACTTC

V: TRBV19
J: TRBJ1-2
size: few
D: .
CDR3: CASSPGGGGYGYTF
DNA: TGTGCCAGTTCACCGGGGGGGGGCGGCTATGGCTACACCTTC

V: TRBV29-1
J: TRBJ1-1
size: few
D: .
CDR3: CSVEDRGNTEAFF
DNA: TGCAGCGTTGAAGATAGGGGGAACACTGAAGCTTTCTTT

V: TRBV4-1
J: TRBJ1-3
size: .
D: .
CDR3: CASSRADPRGSSGNTIYF
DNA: TGCGCCAGCAGCCGAGCTGACCCCCGGGGGTCCTCTGGAAACACCATATATTTT

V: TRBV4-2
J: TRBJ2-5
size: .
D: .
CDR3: CASSQGRQETQYF
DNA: TGTGCCAGCAGCCAGGGGCGCCAAGAGACCCAGTACTTC

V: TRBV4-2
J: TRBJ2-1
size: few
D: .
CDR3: CASSQDFAGHNEQFF
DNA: TGTGCCAGCAGCCAAGATTTTGCAGGGCACAATGAGCAGTTCTTC

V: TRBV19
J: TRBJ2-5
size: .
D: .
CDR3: CASSIGGVDETQYF
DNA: TGTGCCAGTAGTATCGGCGGGGTTGACGAGACCCAGTACTTC

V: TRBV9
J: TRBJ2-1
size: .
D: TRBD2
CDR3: CASSVSGLAHNEQFF
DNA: TGTGCCAGCAGCGTATCAGGACTAGCCCACAATGAGCAGTTCTTC

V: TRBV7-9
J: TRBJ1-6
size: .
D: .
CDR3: CSSSLDGAPLHF
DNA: TGTTCCAGCAGCTTAGATGGAGCGCCCCTCCACTTT

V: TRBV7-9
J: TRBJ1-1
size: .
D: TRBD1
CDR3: CSSSSRGGDREAFF
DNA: TGTTCCAGCAGCTCGAGGGGGGGGGACAGGGAAGCTTTCTTT

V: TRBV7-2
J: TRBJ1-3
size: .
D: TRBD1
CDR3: CASSVQTGIYSGNTIYF
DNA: TGTGCCAGCAGCGTCCAGACAGGGATCTACTCTGGAAACACCATATATTTT

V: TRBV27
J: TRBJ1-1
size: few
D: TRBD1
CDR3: CASSPGDRLNTEAFF
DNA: TGTGCCAGCAGCCCAGGGGACAGGTTGAACACTGAAGCTTTCTTT

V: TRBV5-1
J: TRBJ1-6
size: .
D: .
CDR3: CASSEGANSYNSPLHF
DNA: TGCGCCAGCAGCGAGGGAGCCAACTCCTATAATTCACCCCTCCACTTT

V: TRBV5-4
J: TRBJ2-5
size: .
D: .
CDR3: CASSLGLGVQETQYF
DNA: TGTGCCAGCAGCTTGGGACTAGGGGTACAAGAGACCCAGTACTTC

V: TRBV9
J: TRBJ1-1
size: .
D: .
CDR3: CASSVGGLQNTEAFF
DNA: TGTGCCAGCAGCGTAGGGGGACTTCAGAACACTGAAGCTTTCTTT

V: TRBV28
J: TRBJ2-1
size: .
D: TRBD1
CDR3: CASSGGRDRYNEQFF
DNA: TGTGCCAGCAGTGGGGGCCGGGACAGATACAATGAGCAGTTCTTC

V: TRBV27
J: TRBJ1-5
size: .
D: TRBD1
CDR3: CASSRYSGTGDSKPQHF
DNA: TGTGCCAGCAGTCGATACTCCGGGACAGGGGATAGTAAGCCCCAGCATTTT

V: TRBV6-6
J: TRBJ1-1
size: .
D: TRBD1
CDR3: CASSYNRGTEAFF
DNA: TGTGCCAGCAGTTACAACAGGGGGACTGAAGCTTTCTTT

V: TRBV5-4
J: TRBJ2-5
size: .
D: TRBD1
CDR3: CASSSLQGAETQYF
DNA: TGTGCCAGCAGCTCATTACAGGGGGCTGAGACCCAGTACTTC

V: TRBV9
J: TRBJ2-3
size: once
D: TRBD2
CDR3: CASSVGGSGGSSTDTQYF
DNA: TGTGCCAGCAGCGTAGGCGGCAGCGGGGGGTCTAGCACAGATACGCAGTATTTT

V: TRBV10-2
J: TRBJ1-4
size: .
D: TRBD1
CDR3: CASRTGFSEKLFF
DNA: TGCGCCAGCAGGACAGGGTTTAGTGAAAAACTGTTTTTT

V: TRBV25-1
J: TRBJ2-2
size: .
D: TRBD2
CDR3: CASSEGTSVTGELFF
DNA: TGTGCCAGCAGTGAAGGGACTAGCGTGACGGGGGAGCTGTTTTTT

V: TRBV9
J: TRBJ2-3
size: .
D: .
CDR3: CASSVGLGPDTQYF
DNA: TGTGCCAGCAGCGTAGGACTAGGCCCAGATACGCAGTATTTT

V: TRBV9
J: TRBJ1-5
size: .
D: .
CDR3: CASSPGGQSNQPQHF
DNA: TGTGCCAGCAGCCCCGGCGGACAGAGCAATCAGCCCCAGCATTTT

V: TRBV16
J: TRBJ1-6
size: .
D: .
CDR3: CASSHRQAVDSPLHF
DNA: TGTGCCAGCAGCCACCGACAGGCGGTTGACTCACCCCTCCACTTT

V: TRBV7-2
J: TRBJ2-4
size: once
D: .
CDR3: CASGSLRLAKNIQYF
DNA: TGTGCCAGCGGATCCCTGAGGCTAGCCAAAAACATTCAGTACTTC

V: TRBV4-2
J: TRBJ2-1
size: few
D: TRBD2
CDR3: CASTQGRGGYNEQFF
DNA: TGTGCCAGCACCCAAGGGCGGGGGGGTTACAATGAGCAGTTCTTC

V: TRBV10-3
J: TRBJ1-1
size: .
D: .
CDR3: CAINGRGANTEAFF
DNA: TGTGCCATCAACGGCAGGGGAGCGAACACTGAAGCTTTCTTT

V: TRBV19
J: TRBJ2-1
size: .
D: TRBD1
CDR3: CATTWGIGTVDNEQFF
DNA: TGTGCCACCACCTGGGGAATAGGGACAGTAGACAATGAGCAGTTCTTC

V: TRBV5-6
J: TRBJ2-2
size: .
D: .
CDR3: CASSSYTGELFF
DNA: TGTGCCAGCAGCTCTTACACCGGGGAGCTGTTTTTT

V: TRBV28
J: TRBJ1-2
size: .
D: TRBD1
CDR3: CAIQTGNYGYTF
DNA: TGTGCCATCCAGACAGGGAACTATGGCTACACCTTC

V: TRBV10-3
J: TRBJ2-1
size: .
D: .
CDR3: CAISESRDNEQFF
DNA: TGTGCCATCAGTGAGTCCAGGGACAATGAGCAGTTCTTC

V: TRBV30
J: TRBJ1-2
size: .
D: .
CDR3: CAWSNNYGYTF
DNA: TGTGCCTGGAGCAATAACTATGGCTACACCTTC

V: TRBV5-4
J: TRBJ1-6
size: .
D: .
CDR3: CASKLGGSYNSPLHF
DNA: TGTGCCAGCAAGCTCGGGGGATCCTATAATTCACCCCTCCACTTT

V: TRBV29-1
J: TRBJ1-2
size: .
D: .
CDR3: CSVVVRNSNYGYTF
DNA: TGCAGCGTTGTGGTAAGGAACAGCAACTATGGCTACACCTTC

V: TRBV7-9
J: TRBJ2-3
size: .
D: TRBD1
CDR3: CSSRLDRVTDTQYF
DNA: TGTTCCAGCAGATTAGACAGGGTCACAGATACGCAGTATTTT

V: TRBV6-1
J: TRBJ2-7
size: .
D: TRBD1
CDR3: CASSDSSQGGYEQYF
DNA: TGTGCCAGCAGTGATTCCTCACAGGGGGGCTACGAGCAGTACTTC

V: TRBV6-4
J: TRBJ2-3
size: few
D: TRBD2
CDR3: CASSDSTSGAGADTQYF
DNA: TGTGCCAGCAGTGACTCAACTAGCGGGGCTGGAGCAGATACGCAGTATTTT

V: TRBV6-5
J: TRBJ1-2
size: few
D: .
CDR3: CASSYGRDYGYTF
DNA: TGTGCCAGCAGTTACGGCAGGGACTATGGCTACACCTTC

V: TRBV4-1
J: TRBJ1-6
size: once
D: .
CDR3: CASSQVNTGNSNSPLHF
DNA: TGCGCCAGCAGCCAAGTTAATACAGGAAACTCTAATTCACCCCTCCACTTT

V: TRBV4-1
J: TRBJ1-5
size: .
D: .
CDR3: CASSQDWGGAGQPQHF
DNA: TGCGCCAGCAGCCAAGATTGGGGGGGAGCGGGTCAGCCCCAGCATTTT